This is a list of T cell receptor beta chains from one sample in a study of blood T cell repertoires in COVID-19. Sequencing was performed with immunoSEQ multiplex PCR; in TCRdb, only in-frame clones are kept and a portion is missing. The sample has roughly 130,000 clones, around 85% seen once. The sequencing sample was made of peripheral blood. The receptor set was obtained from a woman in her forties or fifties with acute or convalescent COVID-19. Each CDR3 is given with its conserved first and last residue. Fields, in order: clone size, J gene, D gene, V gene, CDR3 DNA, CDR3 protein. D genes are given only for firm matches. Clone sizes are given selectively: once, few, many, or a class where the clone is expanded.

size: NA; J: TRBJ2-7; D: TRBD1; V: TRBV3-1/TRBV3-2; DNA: TGTGCCAGCAGCCAAGACCGGACAGGACGCTACGAGCAGTACTTC; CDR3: CASSQDRTGRYEQYF
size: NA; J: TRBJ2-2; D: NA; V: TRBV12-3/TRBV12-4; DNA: TGTGCCAGCAGCCCAGGGTCACCCGGGGAGCTGTTTTTT; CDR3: CASSPGSPGELFF
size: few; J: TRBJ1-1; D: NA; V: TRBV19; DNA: TGTGCCAGTAGTATGCGGGGATCGAACACTGAAGCTTTCTTT; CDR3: CASSMRGSNTEAFF
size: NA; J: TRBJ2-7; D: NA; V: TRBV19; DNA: TGTGCCAGTAGTATCGCCCGGGGGTTTGACGAGCAGTACTTC; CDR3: CASSIARGFDEQYF
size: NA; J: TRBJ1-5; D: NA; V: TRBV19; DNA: TGTGCCAGTAGTATAGTTGGCATTACTCAGCCCCAGCATTTT; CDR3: CASSIVGITQPQHF
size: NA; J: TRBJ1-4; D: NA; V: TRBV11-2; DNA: TGTGCCAGCAGCCGCCCCCCACAGGGTCCTAATGAAAAACTGTTTTTT; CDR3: CASSRPPQGPNEKLFF
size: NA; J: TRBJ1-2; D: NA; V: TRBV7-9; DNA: TGTGCCAGCAGCTTAGCCACCGGGACAAACGACAACTATGGCTACACCTTC; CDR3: CASSLATGTNDNYGYTF
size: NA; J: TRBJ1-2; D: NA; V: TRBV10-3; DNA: TGTGCCATCAGTGAGTCGTTGACAGACGACTATGGCTACACCTTC; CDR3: CAISESLTDDYGYTF
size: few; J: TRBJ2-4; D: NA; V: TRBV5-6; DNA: TGTGCCAGCACCGGACACATAAACATTCAGTACTTC; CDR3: CASTGHINIQYF
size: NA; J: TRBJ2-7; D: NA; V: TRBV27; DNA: TGTGCCAGCAGTTCCATCGGGACATCGAACTACGAGCAGTACTTC; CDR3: CASSSIGTSNYEQYF
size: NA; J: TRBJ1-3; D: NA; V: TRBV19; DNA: TGTGCCAGTAGTATCAGGGGCGGCTCTGGAAACACCATATATTTT; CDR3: CASSIRGGSGNTIYF
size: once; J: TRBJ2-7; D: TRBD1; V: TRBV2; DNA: TGTGCCAGCAGTGACGGACAGGGCATTTACGAGCAGTACTTC; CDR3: CASSDGQGIYEQYF
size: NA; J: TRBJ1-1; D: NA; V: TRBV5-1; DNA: TGCGCCAGCAGCTCCGTCAGGGGCACTGAAGCTTTCTTT; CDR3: CASSSVRGTEAFF
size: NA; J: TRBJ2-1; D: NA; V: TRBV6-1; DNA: TGTGCCAGCAGTGAAGGGAGGAGGGGGGGAGGTTACAATGAGCAGTTCTTC; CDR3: CASSEGRRGGGYNEQFF
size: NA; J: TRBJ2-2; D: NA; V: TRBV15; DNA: TGTGCCACTTCGCAGGGGCGAAACCGCGGGGAGCTGTTTTTT; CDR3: CATSQGRNRGELFF
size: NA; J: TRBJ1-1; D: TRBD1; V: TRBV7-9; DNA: TGTGCCAGCAGCCCTATCTTCGACAGGGGGCTGGTAGCTTTCTTT; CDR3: CASSPIFDRGLVAFF
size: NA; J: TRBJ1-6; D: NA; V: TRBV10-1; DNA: TGCGCCAGCAGTACAAATAATTCACCCCTCCACTTT; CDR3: CASSTNNSPLHF
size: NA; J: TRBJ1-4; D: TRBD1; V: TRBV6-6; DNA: TGTGCCAGCAGAGGACAGGGGGCCAGTGAAAAACTGTTTTTT; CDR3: CASRGQGASEKLFF
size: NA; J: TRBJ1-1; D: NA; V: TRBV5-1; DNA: TGCGCCAGCAGCTTGGAGTCAGGAACCACTGAAGCTTTCTTT; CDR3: CASSLESGTTEAFF
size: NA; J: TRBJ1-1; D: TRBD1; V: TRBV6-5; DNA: TGTGCCAGCAGTCCGAGACAGGGTTGGGGGACTGAAGCTTTCTTT; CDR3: CASSPRQGWGTEAFF
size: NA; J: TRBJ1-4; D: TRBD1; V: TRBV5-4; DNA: TGTGCCAGCAGCGAAGGGGGCGCGGGTGAAAAACTGTTTTTT; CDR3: CASSEGGAGEKLFF